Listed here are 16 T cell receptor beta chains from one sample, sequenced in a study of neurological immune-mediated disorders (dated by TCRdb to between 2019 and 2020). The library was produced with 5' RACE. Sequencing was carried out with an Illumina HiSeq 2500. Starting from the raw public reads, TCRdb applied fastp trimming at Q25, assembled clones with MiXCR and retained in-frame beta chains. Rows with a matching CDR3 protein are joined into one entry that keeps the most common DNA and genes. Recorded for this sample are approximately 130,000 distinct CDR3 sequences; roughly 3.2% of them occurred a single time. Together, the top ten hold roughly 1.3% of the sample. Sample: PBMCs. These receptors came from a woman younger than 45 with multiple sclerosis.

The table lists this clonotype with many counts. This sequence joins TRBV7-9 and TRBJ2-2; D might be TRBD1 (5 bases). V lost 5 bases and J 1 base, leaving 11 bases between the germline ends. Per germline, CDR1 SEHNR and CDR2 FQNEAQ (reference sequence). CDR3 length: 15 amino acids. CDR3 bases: TGTGCCAGCAGCCGGACATTTGGGAACACCGGGGAGCTGTTTTTT. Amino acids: CASSRTFGNTGELFF.

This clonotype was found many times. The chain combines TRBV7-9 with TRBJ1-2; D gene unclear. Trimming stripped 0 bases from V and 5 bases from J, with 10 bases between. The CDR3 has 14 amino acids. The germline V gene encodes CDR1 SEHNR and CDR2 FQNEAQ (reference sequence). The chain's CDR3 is CASSLALGFYGYTF. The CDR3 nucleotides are TGTGCCAGCAGCTTAGCTCTGGGTTTTTATGGCTACACCTTC.

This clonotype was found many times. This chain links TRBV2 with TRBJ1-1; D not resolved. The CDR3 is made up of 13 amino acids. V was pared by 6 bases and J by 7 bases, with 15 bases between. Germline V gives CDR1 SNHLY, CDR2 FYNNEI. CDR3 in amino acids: CASRAREVGEAFF. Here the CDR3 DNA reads TGTGCCAGCAGAGCAAGGGAGGTTGGTGAAGCTTTCTTT.

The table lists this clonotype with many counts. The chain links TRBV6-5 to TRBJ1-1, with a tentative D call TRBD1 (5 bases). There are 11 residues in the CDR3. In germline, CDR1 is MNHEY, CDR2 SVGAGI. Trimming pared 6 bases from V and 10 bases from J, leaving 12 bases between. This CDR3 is CASSEGLGAFF. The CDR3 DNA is TGTGCCAGCAGCGAGGGGCTGGGAGCTTTCTTT.

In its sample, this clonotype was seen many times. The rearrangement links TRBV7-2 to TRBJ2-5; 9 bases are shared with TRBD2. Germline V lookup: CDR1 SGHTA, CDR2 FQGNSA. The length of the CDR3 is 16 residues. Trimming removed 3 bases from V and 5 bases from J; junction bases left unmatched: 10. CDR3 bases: TGTGCCAGCAGCTTTAACGGCGGGGGGGCCCCGGAGACCCAGTACTTC. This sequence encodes CASSFNGGGAPETQYF. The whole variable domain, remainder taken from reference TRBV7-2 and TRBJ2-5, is GAGVSQSPSNKVTEKGKDVELRCDPISGHTALYWYRQSLGQGLEFLIYFQGNSAPDKSGLPSDRFSAERTGGSVSTLTIQRTQQEDSAVYLCASSFNGGGAPETQYFGPGTRLLVL.

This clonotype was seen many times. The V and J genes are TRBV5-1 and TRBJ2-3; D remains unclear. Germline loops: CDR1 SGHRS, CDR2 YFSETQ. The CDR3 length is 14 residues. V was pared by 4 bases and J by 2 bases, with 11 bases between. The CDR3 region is CASSLEGNTDTQYF. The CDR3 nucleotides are TGCGCCAGCAGCCTGGAAGGAAACACAGATACGCAGTATTTT.

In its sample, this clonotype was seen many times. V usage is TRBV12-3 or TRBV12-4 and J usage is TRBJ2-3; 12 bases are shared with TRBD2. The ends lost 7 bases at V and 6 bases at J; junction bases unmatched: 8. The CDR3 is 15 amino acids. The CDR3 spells CASILRGLAGDTQYF. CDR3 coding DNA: TGTGCCAGCATCCTTCGCGGACTAGCGGGGGATACGCAGTATTTT.

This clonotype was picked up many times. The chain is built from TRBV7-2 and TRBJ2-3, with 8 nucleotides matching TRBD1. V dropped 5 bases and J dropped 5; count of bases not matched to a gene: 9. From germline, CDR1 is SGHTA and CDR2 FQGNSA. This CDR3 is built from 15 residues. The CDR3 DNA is TGTGCCAGCAGCCCGTATGGACAGGGAGGAGATACGCAGTATTTT. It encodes CASSPYGQGGDTQYF.

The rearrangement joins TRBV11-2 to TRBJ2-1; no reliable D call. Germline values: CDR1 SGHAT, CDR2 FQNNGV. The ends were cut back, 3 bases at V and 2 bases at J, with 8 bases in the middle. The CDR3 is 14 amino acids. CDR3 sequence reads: CASSLIGPYNEQFF. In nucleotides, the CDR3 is TGTGCCAGCAGCTTGATAGGTCCCTACAATGAGCAGTTCTTC.

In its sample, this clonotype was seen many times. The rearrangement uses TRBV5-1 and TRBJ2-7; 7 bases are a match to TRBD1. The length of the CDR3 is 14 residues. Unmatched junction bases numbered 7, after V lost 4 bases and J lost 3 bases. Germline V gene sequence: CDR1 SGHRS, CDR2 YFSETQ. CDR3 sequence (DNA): TGCGCCAGCAGCAAGGGACAGCAGATCTACGAGCAGTACTTC. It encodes CASSKGQQIYEQYF.

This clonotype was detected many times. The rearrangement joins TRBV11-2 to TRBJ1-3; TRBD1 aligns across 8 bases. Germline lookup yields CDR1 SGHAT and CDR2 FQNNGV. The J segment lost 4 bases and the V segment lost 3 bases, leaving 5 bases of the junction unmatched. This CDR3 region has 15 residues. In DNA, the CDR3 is TGTGCCAGCAGCTTTGGACAGGGAAGAGGAAACACCATATATTTT. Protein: CASSFGQGRGNTIYF.

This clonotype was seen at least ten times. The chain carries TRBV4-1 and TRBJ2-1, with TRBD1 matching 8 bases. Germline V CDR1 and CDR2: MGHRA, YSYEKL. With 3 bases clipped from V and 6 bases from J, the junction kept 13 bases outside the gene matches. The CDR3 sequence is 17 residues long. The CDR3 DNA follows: TGCGCCAGCAGCCAGCCACGGACAGGGAAACTAATCAATGAGCAGTTCTTC. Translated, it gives CASSQPRTGKLINEQFF.

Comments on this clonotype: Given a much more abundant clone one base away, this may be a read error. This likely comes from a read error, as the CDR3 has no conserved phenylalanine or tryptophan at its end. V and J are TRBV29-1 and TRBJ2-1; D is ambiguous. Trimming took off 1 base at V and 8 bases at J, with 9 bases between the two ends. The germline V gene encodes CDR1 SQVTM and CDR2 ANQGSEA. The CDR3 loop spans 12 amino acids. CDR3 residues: CSVEGYGHEQFC. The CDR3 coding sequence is TGCAGCGTTGAAGGGTATGGGCATGAGCAGTTCTGC.

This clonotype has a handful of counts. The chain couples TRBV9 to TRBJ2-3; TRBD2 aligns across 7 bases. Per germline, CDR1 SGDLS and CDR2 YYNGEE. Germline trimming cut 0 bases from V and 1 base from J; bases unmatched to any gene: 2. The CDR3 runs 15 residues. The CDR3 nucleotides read TGTGCCAGCAGCGTAGGTCGGGAGGGCACAGATACGCAGTATTTT. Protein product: CASSVGREGTDTQYF. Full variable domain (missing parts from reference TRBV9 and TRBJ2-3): DSGVTQTPKHLITATGQRVTLRCSPRSGDLSVYWYQQSLDQGLQFLIQYYNGEERAKGNILERFSAQQFPDLHSELNLSSLELGDSALYFCASSVGREGTDTQYFGPGTRLTVL.

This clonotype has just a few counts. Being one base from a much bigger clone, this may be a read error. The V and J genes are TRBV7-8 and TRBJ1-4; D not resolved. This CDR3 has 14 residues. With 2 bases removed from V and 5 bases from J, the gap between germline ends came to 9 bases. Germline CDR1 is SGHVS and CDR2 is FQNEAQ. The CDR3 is CASSLLIGNEKLFF. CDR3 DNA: TGTGCCAGCAGCTTACTCATCGGGAATGAAAAACTGTTTTTT.

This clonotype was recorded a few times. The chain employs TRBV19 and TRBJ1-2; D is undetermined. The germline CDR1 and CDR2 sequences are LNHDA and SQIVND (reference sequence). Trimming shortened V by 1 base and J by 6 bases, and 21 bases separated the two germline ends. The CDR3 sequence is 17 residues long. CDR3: CASSIAPVGSQVDGYTF. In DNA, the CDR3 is TGTGCCAGTAGTATAGCCCCCGTGGGGTCGCAGGTCGATGGCTACACCTTC.